A selection of T cell receptor beta chains follows, all from one sample in a study of blood T cell repertoires in COVID-19. The protocol was immunoSEQ multiplex PCR, while the TCRdb copy is restricted to in-frame clones and leaves out a portion. The sample carries about 270,000 clones, 83% recorded once. The sequenced material came from peripheral blood. These TCRs come from a woman in her fifties or sixties who had recovered from COVID-19. Each CDR3 is given with its conserved first and last residue. A D gene is named only where the DNA matches it firmly. Clone size is given for some rows only: seen once, a few or many times, or a class if the clone is expanded.

TRBV2	-	TRBJ1-1	many	TGTGCCAGCAGTGCTCTTGGCCAGGGCCTAGGGTGGGGCACTGAAGCTTTCTTT	CASSALGQGLGWGTEAFF
TRBV7-8	TRBD1	TRBJ1-2	-	TGTGCCAGCAGCCCAGACAGGGAATATGGCTACACCTTC	CASSPDREYGYTF
TRBV27	-	TRBJ2-5	-	TGTGCCAGCAGTCCCGAGGGACTGGTTCAAGAGACCCAGTACTTC	CASSPEGLVQETQYF
TRBV28	TRBD1	TRBJ1-4	once	TGTGCCAGTCGTCAAGACAGGGTCTTCGAAAAACTGTTTTTT	CASRQDRVFEKLFF
TRBV5-8	TRBD1	TRBJ1-2	-	TGTGCCAGCCCCCTACAGGGGGGTGCTAACTATGGCTACACCTTC	CASPLQGGANYGYTF
TRBV5-6	-	TRBJ1-2	-	TGTGCCAGCAGCTTGGGACCGGGACAACGCACCTATGGCTACACCTTC	CASSLGPGQRTYGYTF
TRBV6-4	-	TRBJ1-6	few	TGTGCCAGCAGTGACTCGGGCAGGGGTCGTTCACCCCTCCACTTT	CASSDSGRGRSPLHF
TRBV10-1	-	TRBJ2-7	-	TGCGCCAGTGCAACTTATAAGCAGTACTTC	CASATYKQYF
TRBV7-9	-	TRBJ2-7	few	TGTGCCAGCAGCTCCACACCACACGAGCAGTACTTC	CASSSTPHEQYF
TRBV10-3	-	TRBJ1-4	-	TGTGCCATCAGTGATGGGGAGGCAACTAATGAAAAACTGTTTTTT	CAISDGEATNEKLFF
TRBV5-6	TRBD1	TRBJ2-5	-	TGTGCCAGCAGCTTGGAGTATACAGGGGTCGAGACCCAGTACTTC	CASSLEYTGVETQYF
TRBV6-4	TRBD1	TRBJ2-2	-	TGTGCCAGCAGTGAGGGACAGGACACCGGGGAGCTGTTTTTT	CASSEGQDTGELFF
TRBV7-6	TRBD2	TRBJ2-1	once	TGTGCCAGCAGCTTAGCTGCTAGCGGGGGGTCCAATGAGCAGTTCTTC	CASSLAASGGSNEQFF
TRBV7-9	-	TRBJ2-1	-	TGTGCCAGCAGCCCGAGGTATTGGGGACTCGGATACAATGAGCAGTTCTTC	CASSPRYWGLGYNEQFF
TRBV4-3	TRBD1	TRBJ1-2	-	TGCGCCAGCAGCCAAGACATCGGTGGCAGGGGGCTAAATGGCTACACCTTC	CASSQDIGGRGLNGYTF
TRBV4-1	TRBD2	TRBJ2-1	-	TGCGCCAGCAGCCTCGGGACTAGCGGGGGCCCTAGGCTCTACAATGAGCAGTTCTTC	CASSLGTSGGPRLYNEQFF
TRBV6-1	-	TRBJ1-2	-	TGTGCCAGCAGTGAATATGGCAGGTTTAACTATGGCTACACCTTC	CASSEYGRFNYGYTF
TRBV5-3	TRBD2	TRBJ2-1	-	TGTGCCAGAAGCTTGGCCGGAGCGGGGGTCTACAATGAGCAGTTCTTC	CARSLAGAGVYNEQFF
TRBV5-1	TRBD1	TRBJ2-1	once	TGCGCCAGCAGCTTGGACGGACAGGCAAGGGATGAGCAGTTCTTC	CASSLDGQARDEQFF
TRBV19	-	TRBJ2-1	-	TGTGCCAGTAGTTCCTACCAGGGTACTGAGCAGTTCTTC	CASSSYQGTEQFF
TRBV27	-	TRBJ1-5	-	TGTGCCAGCAGTTTATGGGCAGGGTATAGCAATCAGCCCCAGCATTTT	CASSLWAGYSNQPQHF
TRBV27	-	TRBJ2-2	-	TGTGCCAGCAGTTTATCGAACCTGTCGGGTGAGCTGTTTTTT	CASSLSNLSGELFF
TRBV6-2/TRBV6-3	TRBD2	TRBJ2-7	many	TGTGCCAGCAGTTACCCGAGGAGCGGGGGCCCTCGCTACGAGCAGTACTTC	CASSYPRSGGPRYEQYF
TRBV5-4	-	TRBJ1-6	-	TGTGCCAGCAGCTTGGGGACCCCCGGGGGAGGTTCACCCCTCCACTTT	CASSLGTPGGGSPLHF
TRBV18	TRBD2	TRBJ2-7	-	TGTGCCAGCTCACCACCGCTTTCAGTGGCCAGCGGGGCCTACGAGCAGTACTTC	CASSPPLSVASGAYEQYF
TRBV7-3	TRBD2	TRBJ2-1	-	TGTGCCAGCAGCCTGAATACGGGACTAGCGAGCGATGAGCAGTTCTTC	CASSLNTGLASDEQFF
TRBV3-1/TRBV3-2	-	TRBJ2-7	-	TGTGCCAGCAGCCAAGACGGCAGGTACGAGCAGTACTTC	CASSQDGRYEQYF
TRBV7-2	-	TRBJ2-6	-	TGTGCCAGCAGCTTAGGGCCCTCTGGGGCCAACGTCCTGACTTTC	CASSLGPSGANVLTF
TRBV18	TRBD2	TRBJ2-5	once	TGTGCCAGCTCACCACCCTCTAGCGGGATACCCGAGACCCAGTACTTC	CASSPPSSGIPETQYF